What follows are 32 T cell receptor beta chains derived from one specimen sequenced in a study of pediatric ulcerative colitis. This table comes from immunoSEQ multiplex PCR, and its TCRdb copy is limited to in-frame clones, with some not included. The table has approximately 37,000 clones, roughly 71% seen once. During colonoscopy, one to two rectal pinch biopsies were collected. The specimen sequenced was gut tissue. The receptors originated from a boy aged 10-17 years with severe ulcerative colitis.

The chain employs TRBV6-1 and TRBJ2-3; 7 positions agree with TRBD1. There are 13 residues in the CDR3. With 2 bases clipped from V and 5 bases from J, the junction kept 1 base outside the gene matches. The germline V gene encodes CDR1 MNHNS and CDR2 SASEGT. The CDR3 loop is CASSENRGDTQYF. The CDR3 bases are TGTGCCAGCAGTGAAAACAGGGGAGATACGCAGTATTTT.

V usage is TRBV6-1 and J usage is TRBJ1-2; D gene uncertain. V dropped 2 bases and J dropped 5 bases, with 12 bases sitting between them. This CDR3 region has 14 residues. Germline values: CDR1 MNHNS, CDR2 SASEGT. The chain's CDR3 is CASSEWPEPYGYTF. The CDR3, as DNA: TGTGCCAGCAGTGAATGGCCAGAACCTTATGGCTACACCTTC.

This clone was seen only a few times. The gene calls are TRBV7-3 and TRBJ2-1; possibly TRBD1 for D (6 bases). Trimming removed 5 bases at V and 6 bases at J, with 26 bases between. Germline V lookup: CDR1 SGHTA, CDR2 FQGTGA. The CDR3 has 18 residues. The CDR3 reads CASSPLARTSGGLNEQFF. The CDR3 region has the DNA TGTGCCAGCAGCCCCCTGGCCCGCACTAGTGGGGGCCTCAATGAGCAGTTCTTC.

V gene TRBV6-1 combines with J gene TRBJ2-7; either TRBD1 or TRBD2 may fit D (5 bases each). Germline loops: CDR1 MNHNS, CDR2 SASEGT. The V end was cut by 3 bases, the J end by 5 bases, with 14 bases between. The CDR3 spans 14 residues. CDR3 amino acids: CASSDRGQGHEQYF. The CDR3 nucleotides read TGTGCCAGCAGTGACAGAGGGCAGGGCCACGAGCAGTACTTC.

V usage is TRBV18 and J usage is TRBJ1-1; D is perhaps TRBD1 (6 bases). The ends were cut back, 2 bases at V and 10 bases at J, with 11 bases in the middle. The CDR3 loop spans 12 amino acids. Germline CDR1 reads KGHSH; CDR2 reads LQKENI. CDR3 residues: CASSPAGHGAFF. The CDR3 DNA is TGTGCCAGCTCACCAGCGGGACATGGAGCTTTCTTT.

This clone was detected a few times. This chain links TRBV7-9 with TRBJ1-4, with D perhaps matching TRBD1 (5 bases). Trimming removed 2 bases from V and 7 bases from J, with 17 bases in between. The CDR3 spans 16 residues. Germline-derived CDR1 and CDR2 are SEHNR and FQNEAQ (reference sequence). CDR3 coding DNA: TGTGCCAGCAGCTTATATCTCCCCGCCGGGGGTGAAAAACTGTTTTTT. Amino acid sequence: CASSLYLPAGGEKLFF.

As to this clone: Because the CDR3 is missing its conserved closing phenylalanine or tryptophan, this is likely a read error. The genes are TRBV2 and TRBJ1-6; D is unresolved. V lost 7 bases and J 7 bases, leaving 14 bases between the germline ends. CDR1 and CDR2 from the germline V gene are SNHLY and FYNNEI. This CDR3 region has 14 residues. CDR3 nucleotide sequence: TGTGCCAGCACCTCCCGCGGAGGGAATTCACCCCTCCACCTT. Protein product: CASTSRGGNSPLHL.

The chain uses TRBV25-1 and TRBJ2-2, with D perhaps given as TRBD1 or TRBD2 (5 bases each). The CDR3 is 16 amino acids. The germline V and J ends were trimmed by 6 bases and 1 base, with 15 bases remaining between them. Per the germline V gene, CDR1 is MGHDK and CDR2 is SYGVNS. The CDR3 protein is CASRQPGPKNTGELFF. The CDR3 DNA reads TGTGCCAGCAGGCAACCGGGACCGAAGAACACCGGGGAGCTGTTTTTT.

In DNA, the CDR3 is TGCGCCAGCAGCTCCGGACTAGTGGGGGCCTTGAGGACAGATACGCAGTATTTT. Its protein product is CASSSGLVGALRTDTQYF. This chain uses TRBV5-1 with TRBJ2-3, with D maybe TRBD2 (7 bases). Germline CDR1 is SGHRS and CDR2 is YFSETQ. The CDR3 has 18 amino acids. The germline V and J ends were trimmed by 3 bases and 3 bases, with 23 bases remaining between them. Based on the CDR3 plus reference TRBV5-1 and TRBJ2-3, the full variable domain is KAGVTQTPRYLIKTRGQQVTLSCSPISGHRSVSWYQQTPGQGLQFLFEYFSETQRNKGNFPGRFSGRQFSNSRSEMNVSTLELGDSALYLCASSSGLVGALRTDTQYFGPGTRLTVL.

About this clone itself: This is likely a read error, given that the CDR3 carries no conserved phenylalanine or tryptophan at its end. This chain links TRBV11-2 with TRBJ1-6; 7 bases are a match to TRBD1. J lost 9 bases, V lost 1 base, and 6 bases had no gene match. Germline-derived CDR1 and CDR2 are SGHAT and FQNNGV. The CDR3 runs 15 residues. For the CDR3, the DNA is TGTGCCAGCAGCTTAGGACAGGGAGGCGGTTCACCCCTCCACCTT. Its protein product is CASSLGQGGGSPLHL.

This chain uses TRBV23-1 with TRBJ1-4; perhaps TRBD1 as D (6 bases). TRBV23-1 is placed among ORFs of uncertain function. CDR3 size: 16 residues. The V gene lost 0 bases and the J gene lost 10 bases, with 18 bases spanning the gap. The CDR3 bases are TGCGCCAGCAGTCAATCCTGGGGGACACCCCAAGGAAAACTGTTTTTT. Its protein product is CASSQSWGTPQGKLFF.

CDR3 DNA sequence: TGTGCCAGCAGCTTAGGAGGTGGCAGGGGTGGTGGCTACACCTTC. The encoded protein is CASSLGGGRGGGYTF. The chain recombines TRBV13 with TRBJ1-2; D might be TRBD1 (6 bases). The CDR3 has 15 amino acids. V lost 0 bases, J lost 7 bases, and 15 bases lay in between. Germline CDR1 and CDR2: PRHDT and FYEKMQ (reference sequence).

The chain recombines TRBV5-6 with TRBJ2-1, with D perhaps being TRBD1 or TRBD2 (5 bases each). This CDR3 is 15 amino acids long. Deletions cut 1 base from V and 6 bases from J, with 14 bases between. Germline V CDR1 and CDR2: SGHDT, YYEEEE. CDR3 nucleotides: TGTGCCAGCAGCTTGTATGGGGGTGAACTCAATGAGCAGTTCTTC. As protein: CASSLYGGELNEQFF.

This rearrangement joins TRBV2 to TRBJ1-2; D uncertain. Germline V gene sequence: CDR1 SNHLY, CDR2 FYNNEI. CDR3 length equals 11 residues. Trimming took off 3 bases at V and 4 bases at J, with 3 bases between the two ends. The CDR3 loop is CASSDPYGYTF. The CDR3 bases are TGTGCCAGCAGTGATCCCTATGGCTACACCTTC. Full variable domain (missing parts from reference TRBV2 and TRBJ1-2): EPEVTQTPSHQVTQMGQEVILRCVPISNHLYFYWYRQILGQKVEFLVSFYNNEISEKSEIFDDQFSVERPDGSNFTLKIRSTKLEDSAMYFCASSDPYGYTFGSGTRLTVV.

The chain links TRBV12-5 to TRBJ2-3; 9 bases map to TRBD1. Germline trimming cut 6 bases from V and 7 bases from J; bases unmatched to any gene: 14. Looked up from germline, CDR1 is LGHNT and CDR2 is FRNRAP. The CDR3 spans 16 residues. CDR3 amino acids: CASGSGQGTVGNTQYF. In nucleotides, the CDR3 is TGTGCTAGTGGGTCCGGACAGGGGACCGTCGGGAATACGCAGTATTTT.

The rearrangement joins TRBV6-5 to TRBJ1-2; the D gene is possibly TRBD1 (5 bases). Looked up from germline, CDR1 is MNHEY and CDR2 is SVGAGI. CDR3 size: 15 residues. Trimming stripped 0 bases from V and 8 bases from J, with 16 bases between. The CDR3 DNA sequence: TGTGCCAGCAGTTACTCGGGACGCTCCCTTGCAGGCTACACCTTC. It specifies CASSYSGRSLAGYTF.

This clone was observed a handful of times. The V and J genes are TRBV30 and TRBJ1-6, with TRBD1 matching over 8 bases. In germline, CDR1 is GTSNPN, CDR2 SVGIG (reference sequence). The CDR3 runs 13 residues. The ends lost 5 bases at V and 8 bases at J; junction bases unmatched: 5. CDR3: CAWEGQGDSPLHF. In DNA, the CDR3 is TGTGCCTGGGAAGGACAGGGCGATTCACCCCTCCACTTT.

This sequence joins TRBV7-2 and TRBJ2-3; 9 bases are shared with TRBD1. CDR3 size: 14 residues. Germline V gives CDR1 SGHTA, CDR2 FQGNSA. V shed 5 bases, J shed 4 bases, and the junction held 4 bases outside the gene matches. CDR3 residues: CASSTGTGSDTQYF. For the CDR3, the DNA is TGTGCCAGCAGCACCGGGACAGGGTCAGATACGCAGTATTTT.

This chain joins TRBV19 and TRBJ1-5; the match to TRBD1 covers 7 bases. J lost 7 bases, V lost 5 bases, and 11 bases had no gene match. The CDR3 spans 15 residues. The V gene's germline CDR1 is LNHDA and CDR2 SQIVND (reference sequence). This chain's CDR3 is CASSSTGEGRQPQHF. In DNA, the CDR3 is TGTGCCAGTAGTTCCACAGGGGAAGGTCGACAGCCCCAGCATTTT.

This chain links TRBV2 with TRBJ2-7; no clear D. V dropped 5 bases and J dropped 0 bases, with 8 bases sitting between them. The germline CDR1 and CDR2 sequences are SNHLY and FYNNEI. The CDR3 is 13 amino acids. CDR3 nucleotide sequence: TGTGCCAGCAGTTCCCGTGTCTCCTACGAGCAGTACTTC. Amino acids: CASSSRVSYEQYF.

The chain links TRBV7-3 to TRBJ2-5; no clear D. The germline V gene encodes CDR1 SGHTA and CDR2 FQGTGA. V was pared by 5 bases and J by 5 bases, with 9 bases between. This CDR3 is 12 amino acids long. The CDR3 nucleotides read TGTGCCAGCAGCCTAATGGGTGAGACCCAGTACTTC. Translated: CASSLMGETQYF.

V gene TRBV18 combines with J gene TRBJ2-1; 7 bases are a match to TRBD2. The CDR3 extends over 17 amino acids. Germline loops: CDR1 KGHSH, CDR2 LQKENI. V shed 1 base, J shed 0 bases, and the junction held 6 bases outside the gene matches. CDR3 nucleotides: TGTGCCAGCTCACCACGGGCCGGGGGGAGCTCCTACAATGAGCAGTTCTTC. The encoded protein is CASSPRAGGSSYNEQFF. Based on the CDR3 plus reference TRBV18 and TRBJ2-1, the full variable domain is NAGVMQNPRHLVRRRGQEARLRCSPMKGHSHVYWYRQLPEEGLKFMVYLQKENIIDESGMPKERFSAEFPKEGPSILRIQQVVRGDSAAYFCASSPRAGGSSYNEQFFGPGTRLTVL.

This clone came up a few times. The chain combines TRBV5-1 with TRBJ2-2; D unclear. The ends were cut back, 0 bases at V and 2 bases at J, with 14 bases in the middle. CDR3 size: 17 residues. Germline V gives CDR1 SGHRS, CDR2 YFSETQ. As DNA, the CDR3 is TGCGCCAGCAGCTTGGCCTATACTGGAGATAACACCGGGGAGCTGTTTTTT. This gives the protein CASSLAYTGDNTGELFF.

V is TRBV21-1 and J is TRBJ1-5; the table's D gene call, TRBD1, was not cross checked with the DNA. TRBV21-1 constitutes a pseudogene. The CDR3 is made up of 17 amino acids. CDR3 sequence: CASSQGIDFHSNQPQHF. The CDR3 bases are TGTGCCAGCAGTCAGGGGATCGATTTCCATAGCAATCAGCCCCAGCATTTT.

This chain joins TRBV28 and TRBJ1-5, with D perhaps TRBD1 (6 bases). Looked up from germline, CDR1 is MDHEN and CDR2 is SYDVKM. The CDR3 is made up of 15 amino acids. Trimming removed 7 bases at V and 6 bases at J, with 19 bases between. The CDR3 region has the DNA TGTGCCAGCACCTCATATGGGGGGGGCCTTCAGCCCCAGCATTTT. It encodes CASTSYGGGLQPQHF.

V usage is TRBV7-9 and J usage is TRBJ2-7, with D hard to call. Germline-derived CDR1 and CDR2 are SEHNR and FQNEAQ (reference sequence). V was shortened by 2 bases and J by 6 bases, with 14 bases between the two germline ends. The CDR3 contains 14 residues. The CDR3 region is CASSLLSGRGEQYF. The CDR3 region has the DNA TGTGCCAGCAGCTTACTTTCAGGCCGAGGCGAGCAGTACTTC.

This clone came up a few times. The chain uses TRBV5-4 and TRBJ2-7; possible D gene TRBD1, 5 bases. From germline, CDR1 is SGHNT and CDR2 YYREEE (reference sequence). The V and J ends lost 6 bases and 5 bases respectively, with 15 bases between them. The CDR3 covers 13 residues. The CDR3 region is CASTQDSPHEQYF. In DNA form, the CDR3 reads TGTGCCAGCACCCAAGACAGTCCCCACGAGCAGTACTTC.

This rearrangement joins TRBV18 to TRBJ2-2; the D gene is possibly TRBD2 (6 bases). CDR1 is KGHSH, CDR2 LQKENI, per germline. The ends were cut back, 4 bases at V and 2 bases at J, with 23 bases in the middle. The CDR3 extends over 19 amino acids. The DNA for the CDR3 is TGTGCCAGCTCACGACCTCGGTTCGGCTCGGGGGAAAACACCGGGGAGCTGTTTTTT. Translation: CASSRPRFGSGENTGELFF.

The chain links TRBV7-2 to TRBJ1-2, with D perhaps matching TRBD1 (5 bases). The CDR3 covers 13 residues. CDR1 is SGHTA and CDR2 is FQGNSA in the germline V gene. Trimming left V 3 bases short and J 4 bases short, with 9 bases between. This CDR3 is CASSFGGTYGYTF. The CDR3 DNA reads TGTGCCAGCAGCTTTGGGGGGACCTATGGCTACACCTTC.

The chain couples TRBV5-4 to TRBJ2-5; D may be TRBD2 (5 bases). V lost 3 bases to trimming and J lost 1 base, with 7 bases between them. The CDR3 consists of 13 residues. CDR1 is SGHNT and CDR2 is YYREEE in the germline V gene (reference sequence). The CDR3 DNA is TGTGCCAGCAGCTCCCGGGGCCAAGAGACCCAGTACTTC. Translating gives CASSSRGQETQYF.

This clone has just a few counts. This chain connects TRBV19 to TRBJ1-1, with no clear D. The CDR3 spans 14 residues. The V end was cut by 1 base, the J end by 4 bases, with 10 bases between. CDR1 is LNHDA and CDR2 is SQIVND in the germline V gene (reference sequence). The CDR3 region has the DNA TGTGCCAGTAGTATAGGTAAGGGTCTCACTGAAGCTTTCTTT. It is translated as CASSIGKGLTEAFF.

The chain links TRBV10-2 to TRBJ2-7, with D maybe TRBD1 (6 bases). Trimming took 6 bases from V and 1 from J, leaving 22 bases between them. Germline V gene lookup returns CDR1 WSHSY and CDR2 SAAADI. The length of the CDR3 is 17 residues. The CDR3 nucleotides read TGCGCCAGCAGCCCACTTCAAGGTGAGCAGGGGTCCTACGAGCAGTACTTC. Protein: CASSPLQGEQGSYEQYF.